This TCR beta chain was captured by sequencing in a study of cytomegalovirus exposure and HLA in healthy donors. About this clone: No antigen is known for it.

Overall study findings and caveats: Across HLA loci, a later analysis found differing TCR association rates, with DRB1 most and HLA-C fewest.

Germline-derived CDR1 and CDR2 are LGHNA and YNFKEQ. The V segment lost 0 bases and the J segment 0 bases; nucleotides outside the gene matches: 14. The CDR3 has 20 residues. With 60 Vbeta and 13 Jbeta primers, the PCR was carried out. The authors' processing: It was a later analysis that counted roughly 79 million unique TCR beta chains, of which 9 million to 13 million were shared. Profiled with immunoSEQ multiplex PCR; TCRdb holds only in-frame clones, not every one. V, J and clone size are those of that table, while D and trimming were read from the DNA. There are fewer than 200,000 clones in the sample; around 80% occur only once, and 0.7% to 0.95% lies in the top ten.

The chain combines TRBV4-2 with TRBJ2-7; 10 nucleotides line up with TRBD2. What was sequenced was PBMCs. The clonotype comes from a woman aged 18-35 years in good health and CMV-seronegative. The CDR3 loop is CASSQERLAGERSSSYEQYF. As DNA, the CDR3 is TGTGCCAGCAGCCAAGAACGGCTAGCGGGAGAAAGATCGAGCTCCTACGAGCAGTACTTC.